Listed below are T cell receptor beta chains from one sample, sequenced in a study of T cells after yellow fever vaccination. MiXCR, run by TCRdb on the 5' RACE reads, gives a single entry per CDR3 protein. The sample shows 100,000 to 150,000 distinct CDR3 sequences, over 8% of them seen only once. The specimen was CD8+ T cells sorted from PBMCs, collected on the day of the yellow fever booster vaccination. These receptors were taken from a man younger than 30 who received the YFV17D yellow fever vaccine. Each CDR3 is given with its conserved first and last residue. A D gene is named only where the DNA matches it firmly. Where a row states a size, it is once, few, many or the class of an expanded clone; other rows omit it.

clone size: few
V gene: TRBV25-1
D gene: -
J gene: TRBJ1-1
CDR3 DNA: TGTGCCAGTGGGACGGGGGGCGCTGAAGCTTTCTTT
CDR3 protein: CASGTGGAEAFF

clone size: many
V gene: TRBV18
D gene: -
J gene: TRBJ2-5
CDR3 DNA: TGTGCCAGCTCAAGGTCACTAGTTGATCGGGAGACCCAGTACTTC
CDR3 protein: CASSRSLVDRETQYF

clone size: few
V gene: TRBV15
D gene: TRBD1
J gene: TRBJ1-2
CDR3 DNA: TGTGCCACCAGCAGAGATCGGGGACAGGGGGATGGCTACACCTTC
CDR3 protein: CATSRDRGQGDGYTF

clone size: few
V gene: TRBV14
D gene: -
J gene: TRBJ2-4
CDR3 DNA: TGTGCCAGCAGCCAAGTTCCGGACTATTGGATTCAGTACTTC
CDR3 protein: CASSQVPDYWIQYF

clone size: many
V gene: TRBV27
D gene: -
J gene: TRBJ1-2
CDR3 DNA: TGTGCCAGCAGTGGGATAGGGCCCTATGGCTACACCTTC
CDR3 protein: CASSGIGPYGYTF

clone size: -
V gene: TRBV12-3/TRBV12-4
D gene: -
J gene: TRBJ1-1
CDR3 DNA: TGTGCCAGCACCCTGAGGGGCACTGAAGCTTTCTTT
CDR3 protein: CASTLRGTEAFF

clone size: -
V gene: TRBV11-2
D gene: TRBD1
J gene: TRBJ2-1
CDR3 DNA: TGTGCCAGCCCTAGGGGACAGGACAATGAGCAGTTCTTC
CDR3 protein: CASPRGQDNEQFF

clone size: -
V gene: TRBV28
D gene: TRBD1
J gene: TRBJ2-5
CDR3 DNA: TGTGCCAGCAGTACCCACAGGGGACCCGAAGAGACCCAGTACTTC
CDR3 protein: CASSTHRGPEETQYF

clone size: few
V gene: TRBV4-2
D gene: -
J gene: TRBJ1-5
CDR3 DNA: TGTGCCAGCAGCTACTCTAAGGGGGGACAGCCCCAGCATTTT
CDR3 protein: CASSYSKGGQPQHF

clone size: -
V gene: TRBV20-1
D gene: -
J gene: TRBJ2-7
CDR3 DNA: TGCAGTGCTAGTGGGGCGGGGACACCCTACGAGCAGTACTTC
CDR3 protein: CSASGAGTPYEQYF

clone size: -
V gene: TRBV4-1
D gene: -
J gene: TRBJ2-1
CDR3 DNA: TGCGCCAGCAGCCAGCCGGGGCTCTCCTACAATGAGCAGTTCTTC
CDR3 protein: CASSQPGLSYNEQFF

clone size: many
V gene: TRBV5-5
D gene: TRBD1
J gene: TRBJ1-5
CDR3 DNA: TGTGCCAGCAGCTTGTCAGGGGGGGAATATCAGCCCCAGCATTTT
CDR3 protein: CASSLSGGEYQPQHF

clone size: -
V gene: TRBV4-3
D gene: TRBD1
J gene: TRBJ1-4
CDR3 DNA: TGCGCCAGCAGCCACCGTCCGGGACAGGGGTTCAATGAAAAACTGTTTTTT
CDR3 protein: CASSHRPGQGFNEKLFF

clone size: -
V gene: TRBV3-1
D gene: -
J gene: TRBJ2-4
CDR3 DNA: TGTGCCAGCAGCCAAGATCCCCAGGGGACGGCCAAAAACATTCAGTACTTC
CDR3 protein: CASSQDPQGTAKNIQYF

clone size: many
V gene: TRBV29-1
D gene: -
J gene: TRBJ1-4
CDR3 DNA: TGCAGCGTTGAGGTCGTCTCGACTGGTAGTGAAAAACTGTTTTTT
CDR3 protein: CSVEVVSTGSEKLFF

clone size: few
V gene: TRBV3-1
D gene: -
J gene: TRBJ1-2
CDR3 DNA: TGTGCCAGCAGCCAAGTTGAGGCCCGGGGCTATGGCTACACCTTC
CDR3 protein: CASSQVEARGYGYTF

clone size: -
V gene: TRBV20-1
D gene: TRBD1
J gene: TRBJ1-6
CDR3 DNA: TGCAGTGCTAGAGATCGGGACAGGGGGCCGAATTCACCCCTCCACTTT
CDR3 protein: CSARDRDRGPNSPLHF

clone size: -
V gene: TRBV20-1
D gene: -
J gene: TRBJ2-6
CDR3 DNA: TGCAGTGCTCGAGGGGGACCCTCGCGCGATGGGGCCAACGTCCTGACTTTC
CDR3 protein: CSARGGPSRDGANVLTF

clone size: once
V gene: TRBV29-1
D gene: -
J gene: TRBJ1-1
CDR3 DNA: TGCAGCGTTGATACGAGAAAAACTGAAGCTTTCTTT
CDR3 protein: CSVDTRKTEAFF

clone size: -
V gene: TRBV11-3
D gene: -
J gene: TRBJ2-1
CDR3 DNA: TGTGCCAGCAGCGCCCGAGGGGCCGGGGTTGAGCAGTTCTTC
CDR3 protein: CASSARGAGVEQFF

clone size: -
V gene: TRBV6-5
D gene: -
J gene: TRBJ1-5
CDR3 DNA: TGTGCCAGCAGTGCCTCCAATGGGGGTCAGCCCCAGCATTTT
CDR3 protein: CASSASNGGQPQHF

clone size: -
V gene: TRBV4-1
D gene: TRBD2
J gene: TRBJ2-3
CDR3 DNA: TGCGCCAGCAGCCTCCTCATGGCGGGGGGGATCACAGATACGCAGTATTTT
CDR3 protein: CASSLLMAGGITDTQYF

clone size: -
V gene: TRBV6-1
D gene: -
J gene: TRBJ1-1
CDR3 DNA: TGTGCCAGCAATGAAGGCGCAGGGTCTAAGGAGGCTGAAGCTTTCTTT
CDR3 protein: CASNEGAGSKEAEAFF

clone size: few
V gene: TRBV29-1
D gene: TRBD1
J gene: TRBJ1-2
CDR3 DNA: TGCAGCGTTGAAACTAGGGACAGGGGCGATGGCTACACCTTC
CDR3 protein: CSVETRDRGDGYTF

clone size: few
V gene: TRBV6-6
D gene: -
J gene: TRBJ2-1
CDR3 DNA: TGTGCCACCAGCCCTGTTGCGTCCTACAATGAGCAGTTCTTC
CDR3 protein: CATSPVASYNEQFF

clone size: -
V gene: TRBV7-3
D gene: -
J gene: TRBJ2-1
CDR3 DNA: TGTGCCAGCAGCTTAAACCCCGGGGGAGTAGTCTACAATGAGCAGTTCTTC
CDR3 protein: CASSLNPGGVVYNEQFF

clone size: few
V gene: TRBV9
D gene: -
J gene: TRBJ2-2
CDR3 DNA: TGTGCCAGCGGGCAGGAGAACACCGGGGAGCTGTTTTTT
CDR3 protein: CASGQENTGELFF

clone size: once
V gene: TRBV2
D gene: -
J gene: TRBJ2-1
CDR3 DNA: TGTGCCAGCAGTGAAGCCAGCGGAGCCCACAATGAGCAGTTCTTC
CDR3 protein: CASSEASGAHNEQFF

clone size: -
V gene: TRBV18
D gene: TRBD2
J gene: TRBJ2-3
CDR3 DNA: TGTGCCAGCTCACCGGGGGAGGGGAGCACAGATACGCAGTATTTT
CDR3 protein: CASSPGEGSTDTQYF

clone size: -
V gene: TRBV10-3
D gene: -
J gene: TRBJ1-5
CDR3 DNA: TGTGCCATCCGGACAGATAGCAATCAGCCCCAGCATTTT
CDR3 protein: CAIRTDSNQPQHF

clone size: -
V gene: TRBV7-9
D gene: -
J gene: TRBJ1-3
CDR3 DNA: TGTGCCAGCAGCTTAGGCCCGTACACCATATATTTT
CDR3 protein: CASSLGPYTIYF

clone size: -
V gene: TRBV4-1
D gene: -
J gene: TRBJ1-5
CDR3 DNA: TGCGCCAGCAGCCAAGATCGGTATAATGGAGGGCAGCCCCAGCATTTT
CDR3 protein: CASSQDRYNGGQPQHF

clone size: many
V gene: TRBV6-5
D gene: -
J gene: TRBJ1-2
CDR3 DNA: TGTGCCAGCAGGCCGTTGGACAGCCGCAAGGTGGACGACTACACCTTC
CDR3 protein: CASRPLDSRKVDDYTF

clone size: few
V gene: TRBV7-6
D gene: -
J gene: TRBJ1-5
CDR3 DNA: TGTGCCAGCAGCTGGGGGTATAGCAATCAGCCCCAGCATTTT
CDR3 protein: CASSWGYSNQPQHF

clone size: -
V gene: TRBV7-6
D gene: -
J gene: TRBJ1-1
CDR3 DNA: TGTGCCAGCAGCTTAGCCCCGGTGAGCGGAGCTTTCTTT
CDR3 protein: CASSLAPVSGAFF

clone size: few
V gene: TRBV20-1
D gene: TRBD1
J gene: TRBJ2-7
CDR3 DNA: TGCAGTGCTAGCGGGACAGGGGATTACTACGAGCAGTACTTC
CDR3 protein: CSASGTGDYYEQYF

clone size: few
V gene: TRBV6-6
D gene: -
J gene: TRBJ2-2
CDR3 DNA: TGTGCCAGCAGTTACCCCTCCGGGGGCGGTATTGTCGACACCGGGGAGCTGTTTTTT
CDR3 protein: CASSYPSGGGIVDTGELFF

clone size: -
V gene: TRBV7-6
D gene: -
J gene: TRBJ2-3
CDR3 DNA: TGTGCCAGCAGCCCGAATCGGGGCACAGATACGCAGTATTTT
CDR3 protein: CASSPNRGTDTQYF

clone size: many
V gene: TRBV27
D gene: -
J gene: TRBJ2-7
CDR3 DNA: TGTGCCAGCAGTATAGGGGGGGCTAACTACGAGCAGTACTTC
CDR3 protein: CASSIGGANYEQYF

clone size: -
V gene: TRBV11-2
D gene: TRBD2
J gene: TRBJ2-3
CDR3 DNA: TGTGCCAGCAGCACCCGACTAGCGGGGGCGCGGGATACGCAGTATTTT
CDR3 protein: CASSTRLAGARDTQYF

clone size: medium-sized
V gene: TRBV20-1
D gene: TRBD2
J gene: TRBJ2-5
CDR3 DNA: TGCAGTGCTAGAGGGGGGCTAGCGGGGAGCCAAGAGACCCAGTACTTC
CDR3 protein: CSARGGLAGSQETQYF

clone size: few
V gene: TRBV4-2
D gene: -
J gene: TRBJ2-3
CDR3 DNA: TGTGCCAGCAGCCAAGCTGGTGCAGATACGCAGTATTTT
CDR3 protein: CASSQAGADTQYF

clone size: -
V gene: TRBV7-9
D gene: TRBD2
J gene: TRBJ2-3
CDR3 DNA: TGTGCCAGCAGCCCATCGATCATACGGGGGGGGCCGACAGATACGCAGTATTTT
CDR3 protein: CASSPSIIRGGPTDTQYF

clone size: -
V gene: TRBV6-5
D gene: -
J gene: TRBJ2-2
CDR3 DNA: TGTGCCAGCAGTTACTCGGACACAAACACCGGGGAGCTGTTTTTT
CDR3 protein: CASSYSDTNTGELFF

clone size: -
V gene: TRBV4-3
D gene: TRBD2
J gene: TRBJ2-2
CDR3 DNA: TGCGCCAGCAGCCAGACAAAACCGGGGGGGAGGTTCACCGGGGAGCTGTTTTTT
CDR3 protein: CASSQTKPGGRFTGELFF

clone size: -
V gene: TRBV7-9
D gene: -
J gene: TRBJ2-3
CDR3 DNA: TGTGCCAGCAGCTTAGTCGGTCCGGGGGGCGGGGATACGCAGTATTTT
CDR3 protein: CASSLVGPGGGDTQYF

clone size: many
V gene: TRBV12-3/TRBV12-4
D gene: -
J gene: TRBJ2-7
CDR3 DNA: TGTGCCAGCAGTTCCGGGCCATCCTACGAGCAGTACTTC
CDR3 protein: CASSSGPSYEQYF

clone size: once
V gene: TRBV5-1
D gene: TRBD1
J gene: TRBJ1-2
CDR3 DNA: TGCGCCAGCAGCTGGGGACCGGGACAGGGAGGTGGCTACACCTTC
CDR3 protein: CASSWGPGQGGGYTF